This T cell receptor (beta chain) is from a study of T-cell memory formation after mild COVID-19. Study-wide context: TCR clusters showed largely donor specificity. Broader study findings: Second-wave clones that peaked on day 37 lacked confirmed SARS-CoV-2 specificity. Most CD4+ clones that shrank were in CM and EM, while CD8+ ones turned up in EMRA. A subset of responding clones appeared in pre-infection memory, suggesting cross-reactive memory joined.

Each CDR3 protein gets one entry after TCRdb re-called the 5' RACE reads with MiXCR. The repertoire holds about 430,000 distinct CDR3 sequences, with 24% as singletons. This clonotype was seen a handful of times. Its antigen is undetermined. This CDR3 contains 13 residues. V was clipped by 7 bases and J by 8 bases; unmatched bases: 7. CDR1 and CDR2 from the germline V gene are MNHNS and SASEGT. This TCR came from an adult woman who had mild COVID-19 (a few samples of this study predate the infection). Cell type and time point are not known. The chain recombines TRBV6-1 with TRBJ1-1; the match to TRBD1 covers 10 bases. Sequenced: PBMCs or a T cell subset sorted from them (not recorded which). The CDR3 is CASTVTGGEEAFF. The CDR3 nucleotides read TGTGCCAGCACTGTGACAGGGGGCGAAGAAGCTTTCTTT.